The clone carrying this T cell receptor beta chain came up a few times. Its specificity is not known. Germline assignment: CDR1 MNHNS and CDR2 SASEGT. The CDR3 extends over 12 amino acids. V shed 7 bases and J shed 2 bases, with 9 bases lying between them. The sample originates from a study of T cell repertoires in cytomegalovirus infection. About the research overall: CMV infection plus the matching HLA type was flagged by public TCR beta signatures.

TCRdb called the reads again in MiXCR, with one record for every CDR3 protein. This repertoire shows 450,000 to 600,000 distinct CDR3 sequences, around 10% found once; its top ten account for 10% to 13%. General study results and limits: The response measured ex vivo was dominated by TCR beta clonotypes (HLA-C-restricted and CMV-specific). Totalled public TCR beta family frequency picked out people who carried CMV plus the relevant HLA.

The sequencing input was PBMCs. The sequence was obtained from a human donor in good health (CMV status not recorded). Some clones in this sample may be carry-over from other donors' samples. This chain links TRBV6-1 with TRBJ2-7, with TRBD1 as a possible D gene (5 bases). CDR3 bases: TGTGCCAGCAAGGGCAGGGCCTACGAGCAGTACTTC. This sequence encodes CASKGRAYEQYF.